This T cell receptor (beta chain) was captured in a study of T-cell reconstitution after alpha-beta-depleted transplantation in children. Unique molecular identifiers were used to barcode this TCRbeta library. One entry per CDR3 protein, called by TCRdb with MiXCR from the PCR reads. The data contain 300,000 or so distinct CDR3 sequences, 9.9% of them seen just once; the ten biggest clones take up around 9.1%. Per the germline V gene, CDR1 is SGHRS and CDR2 is YFSETQ. This CDR3 contains 14 residues. Turning to this clonotype: This may arise from a read error, as a much more abundant clone is one base away.

The TCR was taken from a human donor who donated a stem cell graft to a child with SCID. The chain carries TRBV5-1 and TRBJ2-2, with D unclear. Sequenced material: PBMCs from the stem cell graft donor, taken from the stem cell graft. CDR3 region: CASSPSSNTVELFF. Here the CDR3 DNA reads TGCGCCAGCAGCCCGTCCTCGAACACCGTGGAGCTGTTTTTT.